One sample yielded the 4 T cell receptor beta chains listed below, sequenced in a study of cytomegalovirus exposure and HLA in healthy donors. PCR was performed using 60 Vbeta and 13 Jbeta primers. TCRdb keeps only in-frame clones here, not all; method: immunoSEQ multiplex PCR. Of about 130,000 clones listed, approximately 79% are singletons. Sequencing was performed on PBMCs. The source is a young man in good health and CMV-seropositive.

V and J are TRBV7-2 and TRBJ2-5; 7 bases fit TRBD1. Germline CDR1 SGHTA, CDR2 FQGNSA. The CDR3 totals 13 residues. J gave up 1 base and V 5 bases, and 1 base lay outside the gene matches. DNA of the CDR3: TGTGCCAGCAGCCGACAGGGCCAAGAGACCCAGTACTTC. Residues: CASSRQGQETQYF.

This clone was seen more than once but under ten times. The chain employs TRBV15 and TRBJ1-1; TRBD1 is a possible D gene (6 bases). Germline loops: CDR1 LNHNV, CDR2 YYDKDF (reference sequence). Deletions cut 0 bases from V and 5 bases from J, with 22 bases between. The length of the CDR3 is 18 residues. CDR3 sequence reads: CATSRDLVVRGGGTEAFF. The CDR3 DNA reads as TGTGCCACCAGCAGAGACCTTGTCGTCCGGGGGGGCGGGACTGAAGCTTTCTTT.

The chain links TRBV27 to TRBJ2-2, with D perhaps matching TRBD1 (5 bases). The germline V gene encodes CDR1 MNHEY and CDR2 SMNVEV (reference sequence). This CDR3 contains 18 residues. Trimming stripped 2 bases from V and 0 bases from J, with 16 bases between. The CDR3 DNA follows: TGTGCCAGCAGTTTACGATACAGGTCCGATCCGAACACCGGGGAGCTGTTTTTT. As protein: CASSLRYRSDPNTGELFF.

This clone was seen just once. The chain combines TRBV28 with TRBJ1-6; TRBD1 is a possible D gene (5 bases). This CDR3 has 13 amino acids. The V end was cut by 7 bases, the J end by 7 bases, with 11 bases between. The V gene's germline CDR1 is MDHEN and CDR2 SYDVKM. CDR3 residues: CASKKGRNSPLHF. The CDR3 bases are TGTGCCAGCAAGAAGGGGAGGAATTCACCCCTCCACTTT. The complete variable domain, with remaining parts taken from reference TRBV28 and TRBJ1-6, reads DVKVTQSSRYLVKRTGEKVFLECVQDMDHENMFWYRQDPGLGLRLIYFSYDVKMKEKGDIPEGYSVSREKKERFSLILESASTNQTSMYLCASKKGRNSPLHFGNGTRLTVT.